Listed below are T cell receptor beta chains from one sample, sequenced in a study of T-cell reconstitution after alpha-beta-depleted transplantation in children. TCRdb analysed the PCR reads with MiXCR anew, one entry per CDR3 protein. Of about 70,000 distinct CDR3 sequences in the sample, roughly a tenth were seen once. This material consisted of PBMCs, taken before TCRalphabeta/CD19-depleted stem cell transplant. The receptors were sampled from a boy between 10 and 17 years old with acute myeloid leukemia, due to receive a stem cell transplant. Both conserved end residues are part of each CDR3. The D gene is left open where the match is weak. Clone size is given for some rows only: seen once, a few or many times, or a class if the clone is expanded.

clone_size: many; d_call: TRBD2; j_call: TRBJ2-3; v_call: TRBV5-1; cdr3_nt: TGCGCCAGCAGCTTGAAAAGCGGGGGGGCAACAGATACGCAGTATTTT; cdr3_aa: CASSLKSGGATDTQYF
clone_size: many; d_call: -; j_call: TRBJ1-5; v_call: TRBV5-1; cdr3_nt: TGCGCCAGCAGCTTGCTCGGGGTGAGCAATCAGCCCCAGCATTTT; cdr3_aa: CASSLLGVSNQPQHF
clone_size: few; d_call: TRBD1; j_call: TRBJ2-3; v_call: TRBV25-1; cdr3_nt: TGTGCCAGCAGTGATCCGGGACAGTCCACAGATACGCAGTATTTT; cdr3_aa: CASSDPGQSTDTQYF
clone_size: many; d_call: TRBD2; j_call: TRBJ2-3; v_call: TRBV7-2; cdr3_nt: TGTGCCAGCAGCAGGGGGACTAGCGGATCTTGGAAGTTTACGCAGTATTTT; cdr3_aa: CASSRGTSGSWKFTQYF
clone_size: many; d_call: TRBD1; j_call: TRBJ2-2; v_call: TRBV7-6; cdr3_nt: TGTGCCAGCAGCAGGGGGACAGGCCCGAACACCGGGGAGCTGTTTTTT; cdr3_aa: CASSRGTGPNTGELFF
clone_size: many; d_call: -; j_call: TRBJ1-1; v_call: TRBV5-6; cdr3_nt: TGTGCCAGCAGCTTGGAATGGAACACTGAAGCTTTCTTT; cdr3_aa: CASSLEWNTEAFF
clone_size: many; d_call: -; j_call: TRBJ2-3; v_call: TRBV11-2; cdr3_nt: TGTGCCAGCAGCTTGGGGGGGGCCGACACAGATACGCAGTATTTT; cdr3_aa: CASSLGGADTDTQYF
clone_size: many; d_call: -; j_call: TRBJ2-5; v_call: TRBV11-2; cdr3_nt: TGTGCCAGCAGCTTAGACCGCCCCGGAGGGGAGACCCAGTACTTC; cdr3_aa: CASSLDRPGGETQYF
clone_size: many; d_call: -; j_call: TRBJ1-3; v_call: TRBV10-3; cdr3_nt: TGTGCCATCAGTGGACAGCTCTCTGGAAACACCATATATTTT; cdr3_aa: CAISGQLSGNTIYF
clone_size: many; d_call: -; j_call: TRBJ2-1; v_call: TRBV29-1; cdr3_nt: TGCAGCGAAACAGACCAATACAATGAGCAGTTCTTC; cdr3_aa: CSETDQYNEQFF
clone_size: many; d_call: -; j_call: TRBJ1-6; v_call: TRBV10-3; cdr3_nt: TGTGCCATCAGTGTGAATAATTCACCCCTCCACTTT; cdr3_aa: CAISVNNSPLHF
clone_size: many; d_call: -; j_call: TRBJ1-4; v_call: TRBV24-1; cdr3_nt: TGTGCCACCAGTGACTCCGGGATTCCTAATGAAAAACTGTTTTTT; cdr3_aa: CATSDSGIPNEKLFF
clone_size: many; d_call: -; j_call: TRBJ2-1; v_call: TRBV5-5; cdr3_nt: TGTGCCAGCAGCTTCGGGACATCCTACAATGAGCAGTTCTTC; cdr3_aa: CASSFGTSYNEQFF
clone_size: many; d_call: TRBD1; j_call: TRBJ1-5; v_call: TRBV20-1; cdr3_nt: TGCAGTGCTGGACAGGGTGTTGGCAATCAGCCCCAGCATTTT; cdr3_aa: CSAGQGVGNQPQHF
clone_size: many; d_call: TRBD2; j_call: TRBJ2-3; v_call: TRBV6-1; cdr3_nt: TGTGCCAGCGGCGGGGGGCGCACAGATACGCAGTATTTT; cdr3_aa: CASGGGRTDTQYF
clone_size: -; d_call: -; j_call: TRBJ1-2; v_call: TRBV6-1; cdr3_nt: TGTGCCAGCAGGATGGGGACTAACTATGGCTACACCTTC; cdr3_aa: CASRMGTNYGYTF
clone_size: many; d_call: -; j_call: TRBJ2-1; v_call: TRBV9; cdr3_nt: TGTGCCAGCAGCGTAGCGCTAGCGTCATCCTACAATGAGCAGTTCTTC; cdr3_aa: CASSVALASSYNEQFF
clone_size: many; d_call: -; j_call: TRBJ1-4; v_call: TRBV7-2; cdr3_nt: TGTGCCAGCAGCTTAGGTGCTCCGGCAGGGAGTGAAAAACTGTTTTTT; cdr3_aa: CASSLGAPAGSEKLFF
clone_size: -; d_call: -; j_call: TRBJ1-4; v_call: TRBV6-2/TRBV6-3; cdr3_nt: TGTGCCAGCAGTCGAGGCGTAAGGGGAACCAATGAAAAACTGTTTTTT; cdr3_aa: CASSRGVRGTNEKLFF
clone_size: many; d_call: TRBD1; j_call: TRBJ2-1; v_call: TRBV7-6; cdr3_nt: TGTGCCAGCAGCTTACGGCAGGACAGGGACAATGAGCAGTTCTTC; cdr3_aa: CASSLRQDRDNEQFF
clone_size: many; d_call: -; j_call: TRBJ2-5; v_call: TRBV20-1; cdr3_nt: TGCAGTGCTAGAGTGTGGACTTCATTTAAAGAGACCCAGTACTTC; cdr3_aa: CSARVWTSFKETQYF
clone_size: many; d_call: -; j_call: TRBJ1-4; v_call: TRBV5-6; cdr3_nt: TGTGCCAGCAGCTTGAGACAGTTTGAAAAACTGTTTTTT; cdr3_aa: CASSLRQFEKLFF
clone_size: few; d_call: -; j_call: TRBJ2-7; v_call: TRBV27; cdr3_nt: TGTGCCAGCAGTTCGACCGTTTATGGCTACGAGCAGTACTTC; cdr3_aa: CASSSTVYGYEQYF
clone_size: few; d_call: TRBD1; j_call: TRBJ2-3; v_call: TRBV5-1; cdr3_nt: TGCGCCAGCAGCTTTGGACAGGGGGGAGATACGCAGTATTTT; cdr3_aa: CASSFGQGGDTQYF
clone_size: many; d_call: -; j_call: TRBJ2-3; v_call: TRBV18; cdr3_nt: TGTGCCAGCTCACCTAATTTCGACTCAGATACGCAGTATTTT; cdr3_aa: CASSPNFDSDTQYF
clone_size: many; d_call: TRBD2; j_call: TRBJ2-7; v_call: TRBV13; cdr3_nt: TGTGCCAGCAGCAGACGACAACTAGCGGGGAGGCGTGGTTCCTCCTACGAGCAGTACTTC; cdr3_aa: CASSRRQLAGRRGSSYEQYF
clone_size: many; d_call: TRBD1; j_call: TRBJ2-2; v_call: TRBV29-1; cdr3_nt: TGCAGCGTTGGACAGGGTAATGCCGGGGAGCTGTTTTTT; cdr3_aa: CSVGQGNAGELFF
clone_size: many; d_call: -; j_call: TRBJ2-5; v_call: TRBV3-1; cdr3_nt: TGTGCCAGCAGCCAAGTCTGGAGCGGAGGACGGGAGACCCAGTACTTC; cdr3_aa: CASSQVWSGGRETQYF
clone_size: many; d_call: TRBD1; j_call: TRBJ1-1; v_call: TRBV27; cdr3_nt: TGTGCCAGCAGTTTAAGGGGACAGGGAGGTACGGAAGCTTTCTTT; cdr3_aa: CASSLRGQGGTEAFF
clone_size: many; d_call: TRBD1; j_call: TRBJ2-1; v_call: TRBV12-3/TRBV12-4; cdr3_nt: TGTGCCAGCAGCTCGTACAGGGGCGGCAGTGAGCAGTTCTTC; cdr3_aa: CASSSYRGGSEQFF
clone_size: many; d_call: TRBD2; j_call: TRBJ2-4; v_call: TRBV5-5; cdr3_nt: TGTGCCAGCAGCTTGGGCCTAGCGGGGGGTCTAGCCAAAAACATTCAGTACTTC; cdr3_aa: CASSLGLAGGLAKNIQYF
clone_size: many; d_call: -; j_call: TRBJ2-6; v_call: TRBV5-1; cdr3_nt: TGCGCCAGCAGCTTATTGGAGAGGGCTAATAGCGTCCTGACTTTC; cdr3_aa: CASSLLERANSVLTF
clone_size: many; d_call: TRBD2; j_call: TRBJ2-2; v_call: TRBV4-1; cdr3_nt: TGCGCCAGCAGCCGGCCCGTGACTAGCGGGGGGTCGAACACCGGGGAGCTGTTTTTT; cdr3_aa: CASSRPVTSGGSNTGELFF